This entry lists 27 T cell receptor beta chains sequenced from one sample in a study of graft-versus-host responses after intestinal transplantation. Data came from immunoSEQ multiplex PCR; TCRdb stores just in-frame clones and leaves some out. The sample has roughly 20,000 clones, around nine tenths seen once. Sequencing used PBMCs, obtained approximately 220 days after intestinal transplant. The source is a human patient who received an intestinal transplant, so some T cells may come from the graft donor.

This chain joins TRBV19 and TRBJ2-5, with D perhaps matching TRBD1 (6 bases). The CDR3 totals 12 residues. V was cut by 8 bases and J by 2 bases, with 9 bases left in between. From germline, CDR1 is LNHDA and CDR2 SQIVND (reference sequence). The CDR3 spells CASGGTQETQYF. As DNA, the CDR3 is TGTGCCAGTGGGGGCACACAAGAGACCCAGTACTTC.

The V call is TRBV6-6, the J call TRBJ1-1, with a tentative D call TRBD1 (5 bases). Germline V gene data show CDR1 as MNHNY and CDR2 as SVGAGI (reference sequence). V lost 0 bases, J lost 6 bases, and 14 bases lay in between. CDR3 size: 15 residues. The CDR3 protein is CASSYSIQGGPEAFF. The CDR3 coding sequence is TGTGCCAGCAGTTACTCGATTCAGGGTGGGCCTGAAGCTTTCTTT.

This CDR3 is CASSLGPAAEAFF. The CDR3 coding sequence is TGCGCCAGCAGTCTGGGACCGGCGGCTGAAGCTTTCTTT. The J gene is TRBJ1-1, the V gene TRBV10-1; D possibly corresponds to TRBD1 (5 bases). CDR1 is WNHNN and CDR2 is SYGVQD in the germline V gene (reference sequence). The CDR3 contains 13 residues. Trimming stripped 5 bases from V and 6 bases from J, with 13 bases between.

This rearrangement joins TRBV6-1 to TRBJ1-1; a weak D match, TRBD1 (5 bases). Germline loops: CDR1 MNHNS, CDR2 SASEGT. Trimming removed 6 bases from V and 0 bases from J, with 14 bases in between. The CDR3 consists of 15 residues. This CDR3 reads CASRRQHNMNTEAFF. In nucleotides, the CDR3 is TGTGCCAGCAGGAGACAGCACAACATGAACACTGAAGCTTTCTTT.

The rearrangement joins TRBV5-6 to TRBJ2-7, with D possibly being TRBD1 (6 bases). Germline assignment: CDR1 SGHDT and CDR2 YYEEEE. The CDR3 has 13 residues. V was shortened by 2 bases and J by 5 bases, with 11 bases between the two germline ends. Written as DNA, the CDR3 is TGTGCCAGCAGCTTTGGACAGTTGAACGAGCAGTACTTC. Amino acids: CASSFGQLNEQYF.

The rearrangement joins TRBV2 to TRBJ1-4; D is undetermined. Looked up from germline, CDR1 is SNHLY and CDR2 is FYNNEI. Trimming pared 4 bases from V and 3 bases from J, leaving 3 bases between. This CDR3 contains 12 residues. CDR3 in amino acids: CASSVANEKLFF. The CDR3 coding sequence is TGTGCCAGCAGTGTGGCTAATGAAAAACTGTTTTTT.

The chain joins TRBV5-4 to TRBJ2-1; tentatively, D is TRBD1 (6 bases). V was shortened by 3 bases and J by 3 bases, with 16 bases between the two germline ends. This CDR3 region has 16 residues. CDR1 SGHNT and CDR2 YYREEE come from the germline V gene (reference sequence). CDR3 sequence: CASSSWGPSLYNEQFF. In DNA form, the CDR3 reads TGTGCCAGCAGCTCTTGGGGGCCCTCCCTCTACAATGAGCAGTTCTTC. Full variable domain (outside the CDR3, taken from reference TRBV5-4 and TRBJ2-1): ETGVTQSPTHLIKTRGQQVTLRCSSQSGHNTVSWYQQALGQGPQFIFQYYREEENGRGNFPPRFSGLQFPNYSSELNVNALELDDSALYLCASSSWGPSLYNEQFFGPGTRLTVL.

The J gene is TRBJ2-3, the V gene TRBV7-8; TRBD2 matches at 15 bases. After removal of 4 bases from V and 6 bases from J, the junction contained 5 bases not matched to a gene. The CDR3 loop spans 16 amino acids. Germline V gene lookup returns CDR1 SGHVS and CDR2 FQNEAQ. The CDR3 nucleotides read TGTGCCAGCAGCTCAGGGACTAGCGGGGGGTGGGATACGCAGTATTTT. This codes for CASSSGTSGGWDTQYF.

Worth noting for this clone: At one of its ends the junction is not consistent with the germline gene, which may arise from a read error. J is TRBJ2-3 and V is TRBV4-1, with TRBD1 as a possible D gene (6 bases). This CDR3 comprises 15 residues. The germline gives CDR1 MGHRA, CDR2 YSYEKL. CDR3 sequence: CASSQDGGVTDTRYF. DNA for the CDR3: TGCGCCAGCAGCCAAGATGGGGGCGTCACAGATACGCGGTATTTT.

V gene TRBV27 combines with J gene TRBJ2-1, with D perhaps TRBD2 (7 bases). V was shortened by 5 bases and J by 4 bases, with 12 bases between the two germline ends. This CDR3 is 14 amino acids long. Looked up from germline, CDR1 is MNHEY and CDR2 is SMNVEV (reference sequence). CDR3 nucleotide sequence: TGTGCCAGCAGTAGGGGGGGGACTTACAATGAGCAGTTCTTC. Translation: CASSRGGTYNEQFF.

The chain couples TRBV2 to TRBJ2-3; 10 nucleotides match TRBD1. Germline CDR1 and CDR2: SNHLY and FYNNEI. The CDR3 is 15 residues long. Losses at the gene ends were 6 bases for V and 3 bases for J; bases not matched to a gene: 6. Here the CDR3 DNA reads TGTGCCAGCAGGTCGGACAGGGGGGCGACAGATACGCAGTATTTT. This codes for CASRSDRGATDTQYF. Full variable domain (missing parts from reference TRBV2 and TRBJ2-3): EPEVTQTPSHQVTQMGQEVILRCVPISNHLYFYWYRQILGQKVEFLVSFYNNEISEKSEIFDDQFSVERPDGSNFTLKIRSTKLEDSAMYFCASRSDRGATDTQYFGPGTRLTVL.

In regard to this clone: The sample carries other DNA sequences with the same CDR3. This chain joins TRBV19 and TRBJ2-7; D possibly corresponds to TRBD2 (6 bases). Germline assignment: CDR1 LNHDA and CDR2 SQIVND (reference sequence). This CDR3 comprises 15 residues. Trimming took off 5 bases at V and 0 bases at J, with 14 bases between the two ends. CDR3 amino acids: CASSPVGGNSYEQYF. The CDR3 DNA follows: TGTGCCAGTAGTCCGGTCGGGGGTAACTCCTACGAGCAGTACTTC. The full variable domain, rest sourced from reference TRBV19 and TRBJ2-7, is DGGITQSPKYLFRKEGQNVTLSCEQNLNHDAMYWYRQDPGQGLRLIYYSQIVNDFQKGDIAEGYSVSREKKESFPLTVTSAQKNPTAFYLCASSPVGGNSYEQYFGPGTRLTVT.

The chain recombines TRBV2 with TRBJ2-6; possible D gene TRBD2, 6 bases. V lost 8 bases, J lost 0 bases, and 14 bases lay in between. Germline V CDR1 and CDR2: SNHLY, FYNNEI. The CDR3 runs 16 residues. The CDR3 DNA reads TGTGCCAGCTGGGCGGGACGGCTCTCTGGGGCCAACGTCCTGACTTTC. This sequence encodes CASWAGRLSGANVLTF.

Only one count was recorded for this clone. The chain couples TRBV19 to TRBJ2-1; 11 bases map to TRBD2. Germline loops: CDR1 LNHDA, CDR2 SQIVND (reference sequence). The CDR3 extends over 16 amino acids. V shed 3 bases, J shed 4 bases, and the junction held 5 bases outside the gene matches. In DNA, the CDR3 is TGTGCCAGTAGTATTCGAACTAGCGGGGGTTACAATGAGCAGTTCTTC. This codes for CASSIRTSGGYNEQFF. Supplemented by reference TRBV19 and TRBJ2-1, the full variable domain reads DGGITQSPKYLFRKEGQNVTLSCEQNLNHDAMYWYRQDPGQGLRLIYYSQIVNDFQKGDIAEGYSVSREKKESFPLTVTSAQKNPTAFYLCASSIRTSGGYNEQFFGPGTRLTVL.

Only a few counts were recorded for this clone. The chain has TRBV10-3 and TRBJ2-7; tentatively, D is TRBD2 (6 bases). CDR1 ENHRY and CDR2 SYGVKD come from the germline V gene. Trimming stripped 5 bases from V and 5 bases from J, with 10 bases between. CDR3 length equals 12 residues. The CDR3 coding sequence is TGTGCCATCAGTAAAACTAGCAACGAGCAGTACTTC. This encodes CAISKTSNEQYF.

V usage is TRBV9 and J usage is TRBJ2-1; TRBD2 agrees at 13 bases. The V gene's germline CDR1 is SGDLS and CDR2 YYNGEE. V shed 2 bases and J 6 bases; nucleotides not matched to a gene: 5. The CDR3 is 16 residues long. CDR3 region: CASSVSGTSGANEQFF. The CDR3 DNA follows: TGTGCCAGCAGCGTCTCCGGGACTAGCGGGGCCAATGAGCAGTTCTTC.

The chain employs TRBV19 and TRBJ1-5; tentative D call: TRBD1 (6 bases). The V gene's germline CDR1 is LNHDA and CDR2 SQIVND (reference sequence). The CDR3 consists of 15 residues. The V end was cut by 3 bases, the J end by 1 base, with 10 bases between. The CDR3 region is CASSMGAWSNQPQHF. CDR3 nucleotides: TGTGCCAGTAGTATGGGGGCTTGGAGCAATCAGCCCCAGCATTTT. The full variable domain, in which reference TRBV19 and TRBJ1-5 provide the parts outside the CDR3, is DGGITQSPKYLFRKEGQNVTLSCEQNLNHDAMYWYRQDPGQGLRLIYYSQIVNDFQKGDIAEGYSVSREKKESFPLTVTSAQKNPTAFYLCASSMGAWSNQPQHFGDGTRLSIL.

V is TRBV9 and J is TRBJ2-6, with 16 bases that match TRBD2. V lost 3 bases and J lost 2; bases outside the gene matches: 5. Germline CDR1 reads SGDLS; CDR2 reads YYNGEE. The CDR3 covers 19 residues. This chain's CDR3 is CASSASGTSGGAGANVLTF. As DNA, the CDR3 is TGTGCCAGCAGCGCTTCCGGGACTAGCGGGGGGGCTGGGGCCAACGTCCTGACTTTC.

Regarding this clone: One end of the junction does not line up with germline, which may come from a read error. Within the sample, other DNA sequences also encode this same CDR3. The gene calls are TRBV7-8 and TRBJ1-5; 11 bases are a match to TRBD1. This CDR3 region has 16 residues. The germline CDR1 and CDR2 sequences are SGHVS and FQNEAQ. CDR3 residues: CASSLGTGGPNQPQHF. The CDR3 DNA reads as TGTGCCAGCAGCCTTGGGACAGGGGGACCCAATCAACCCCAGCATTTT.

The rearrangement joins TRBV5-1 to TRBJ1-2, with D unresolved. V was cut by 8 bases and J by 6 bases, with 8 bases left in between. The CDR3 loop spans 10 amino acids. CDR1 and CDR2 (germline): SGHRS, YFSETQ. DNA of the CDR3: TGCGCCAGAGGTGGGAATGGCTACACCTTC. Amino acid sequence: CARGGNGYTF.

The chain links TRBV11-2 to TRBJ2-7, with D perhaps matching TRBD1 or TRBD2 (6 bases each). The CDR3 is made up of 18 amino acids. The germline V and J ends were trimmed by 6 bases and 4 bases, with 28 bases remaining between them. Germline V gene data show CDR1 as SGHAT and CDR2 as FQNNGV. CDR3 sequence: CASSIRNLGGFPSYEQYF. The DNA for the CDR3 is TGTGCCAGCAGTATTCGAAATTTGGGGGGCTTCCCCAGTTACGAGCAGTACTTC.

This clone was observed a handful of times. J is TRBJ2-7 and V is TRBV21-1; the table's D call TRBD1 went unverified against the DNA. TRBV21-1 is a recognized pseudogene. The CDR3 contains 16 residues. CDR3 DNA: TGTGCCAGCAGCAAACGGACAGGGGCGCACTCCTACGAGCAGTACTTC. Protein: CASSKRTGAHSYEQYF.

V is TRBV6-4 and J is TRBJ2-2; perhaps TRBD2 as D (7 bases). CDR1 is MRHNA, CDR2 SNTAGT, per germline. This CDR3 spans 20 amino acids. The V gene lost 5 bases and the J gene lost 6 bases, with 31 bases spanning the gap. The CDR3 sequence is CASSPKGGWRIALMAGELFF. The CDR3 bases are TGTGCCAGCAGTCCAAAGGGGGGGTGGAGGATAGCCCTGATGGCCGGGGAGCTGTTTTTT.

The V call is TRBV25-1, the J call TRBJ1-2; D may be TRBD1 (5 bases). The germline gives CDR1 MGHDK, CDR2 SYGVNS. Trimming removed 5 bases from V and 4 bases from J, with 14 bases in between. The CDR3 runs to 14 residues. The DNA for the CDR3 is TGTGCCAGCAGTTTAACGACAGATCTCTATGGCTACACCTTC. Translating it yields CASSLTTDLYGYTF.

This rearrangement joins TRBV10-3 to TRBJ2-2, with TRBD1 identical over 7 bases. J lost 4 bases, V lost 6 bases, and 11 bases had no gene match. CDR1 and CDR2 from the germline V gene are ENHRY and SYGVKD. The CDR3 runs 16 residues. The CDR3 protein is CAIRGPGQDLTGELFF. The CDR3 coding sequence is TGTGCCATCAGGGGGCCCGGACAGGACCTCACCGGGGAGCTGTTTTTT.

The chain combines TRBV5-1 with TRBJ2-7, with D perhaps assigned TRBD1 or TRBD2 (5 bases each). V was clipped by 2 bases and J by 8 bases, with 8 bases between them. The CDR3 has 11 amino acids. Germline V lookup: CDR1 SGHRS, CDR2 YFSETQ. CDR3 loop: CASSFGDQQYF. The CDR3 nucleotides are TGCGCCAGCAGCTTTGGGGACCAGCAGTACTTC.

The genes are TRBV30 and TRBJ1-5; D not resolved. V lost 4 bases and J lost 2, with 9 bases in between. The CDR3 consists of 13 residues. CDR1 and CDR2 (germline): GTSNPN, SVGIG (reference sequence). The CDR3 region is CAWNREGNQPQHF. DNA for the CDR3: TGTGCCTGGAATAGGGAGGGCAATCAGCCCCAGCATTTT. The full variable domain, in which reference TRBV30 and TRBJ1-5 provide the parts outside the CDR3, is SQTIHQWPATLVQPVGSPLSLECTVEGTSNPNLYWYRQAAGRGLQLLFYSVGIGQISSEVPQNLSASRPQDRQFILSSKKLLLSDSGFYLCAWNREGNQPQHFGDGTRLSIL.